This paragraph covers one T cell receptor (beta chain) sequence. Its antigen remains unknown. The sample originates from a study of immune evolution from preneoplasia to lung adenocarcinoma. The wider study: HLA loss of heterozygosity: roughly 6.4% AIS, around 16% MIA, about 35% ADC, none AAH. General study results and limits: Later-stage lesions seemingly showed higher T cell density and diversity than normal lung.

TCRdb keeps only in-frame clones here, not all; method: immunoSEQ multiplex PCR. This table holds over 30,000 clones, 74% found once. The trim removed 6 bases at V and 4 bases at J, leaving 6 bases unmatched. This CDR3 region has 15 residues. Germline values: CDR1 MDHEN, CDR2 SYDVKM. Histologic diagnosis was independently verified by two lung pathologists. Macro-dissection enriched premalignant or tumor cells before nucleic acid extraction. This clonotype originated in a person aged 60 to 70 with lung adenocarcinoma. The chain recombines TRBV28 with TRBJ2-7, with TRBD2 matching over 13 bases. The specimen was FFPE invasive lung adenocarcinoma tissue. CDR3 in DNA: TGTGCCAGCAGGGTGACTAGCGGGAGGAATTACGAGCAGTACTTC. Protein sequence: CASRVTSGRNYEQYF.